The rows below give T cell receptor beta chains drawn from one sample of a study of vaccination and CD4 T cells after COVID-19. TCRdb processed the PCR reads anew with MiXCR; each CDR3 protein has one entry. This table has fewer than 25,000 distinct CDR3 sequences, more than 30% appearing once. No cognate antigen is known for these TCRs. This specimen was CD4+ T cells from blood, cultured in vitro, taken about 7 months after SARS-CoV-2 vaccination. The receptors were sampled from a human donor who had recovered from COVID-19. Both conserved end residues are part of each CDR3. The D gene is left open where the match is weak. A row's size may be missing; if present it is once, few, many or a size class.

d_gene: -; j_gene: TRBJ2-3; abundance: -; v_gene: TRBV20-1; CDR3aa: CSAKFHLSTDTQYF; CDR3nt: TGCAGTGCTAAGTTCCACTTGAGCACAGATACGCAGTATTTT
d_gene: -; j_gene: TRBJ2-3; abundance: once; v_gene: TRBV18; CDR3aa: CASCAAGGTDTQYF; CDR3nt: TGTGCCAGCTGTGCAGCGGGCGGCACAGATACGCAGTATTTT
d_gene: TRBD1; j_gene: TRBJ1-1; abundance: few; v_gene: TRBV6-1; CDR3aa: CASTRQGGGGITEAFF; CDR3nt: TGTGCCAGCACCCGACAGGGGGGAGGTGGAATCACTGAAGCTTTCTTT
d_gene: -; j_gene: TRBJ2-7; abundance: -; v_gene: TRBV2; CDR3aa: CASSGLGSYEQYF; CDR3nt: TGTGCCAGCAGTGGACTAGGCTCCTACGAGCAGTACTTC
d_gene: TRBD2; j_gene: TRBJ2-7; abundance: few; v_gene: TRBV20-1; CDR3aa: CSAQVGLDGYEQYF; CDR3nt: TGCAGTGCCCAGGTCGGACTAGACGGCTACGAGCAGTACTTC
d_gene: -; j_gene: TRBJ1-5; abundance: -; v_gene: TRBV27; CDR3aa: CASSLLGQPQHF; CDR3nt: TGTGCCAGCAGTTTACTAGGGCAACCCCAGCATTTT
d_gene: -; j_gene: TRBJ1-2; abundance: -; v_gene: TRBV6-5; CDR3aa: CASSYQGNYGYTF; CDR3nt: TGTGCCAGCAGTTACCAGGGTAACTATGGCTACACCTTC
d_gene: TRBD2; j_gene: TRBJ2-3; abundance: -; v_gene: TRBV11-3; CDR3aa: CASSLGRDYITDTQYF; CDR3nt: TGTGCCAGCAGCTTAGGCCGGGACTATATCACAGATACGCAGTATTTT
d_gene: TRBD2; j_gene: TRBJ2-1; abundance: few; v_gene: TRBV27; CDR3aa: CASSRLAVLYSGNEQFF; CDR3nt: TGTGCCAGCTCCAGGCTAGCGGTCCTATATTCTGGGAATGAGCAGTTCTTC
d_gene: -; j_gene: TRBJ2-7; abundance: few; v_gene: TRBV7-2; CDR3aa: CASSLSSVKSYEQYF; CDR3nt: TGTGCCAGCAGCTTAAGTTCCGTAAAGTCCTACGAGCAGTACTTC
d_gene: TRBD1; j_gene: TRBJ2-7; abundance: -; v_gene: TRBV18; CDR3aa: CASSPGTGSFDYEQYF; CDR3nt: TGTGCCAGCTCCCCCGGGACAGGGAGTTTCGACTACGAGCAGTACTTC
d_gene: -; j_gene: TRBJ1-1; abundance: many; v_gene: TRBV27; CDR3aa: CASSSQGREAEAFF; CDR3nt: TGTGCCAGCAGTTCTCAGGGGAGAGAGGCTGAAGCTTTCTTT
d_gene: -; j_gene: TRBJ1-1; abundance: few; v_gene: TRBV7-6; CDR3aa: CASSSFRGNTEAFF; CDR3nt: TGTGCCAGCAGCTCGTTCAGGGGGAACACTGAAGCTTTCTTT
d_gene: TRBD1; j_gene: TRBJ2-3; abundance: -; v_gene: TRBV19; CDR3aa: CASSGTGDRTDTQYF; CDR3nt: TGTGCCAGTAGCGGGACAGGGGATCGGACAGATACGCAGTATTTT
d_gene: TRBD1; j_gene: TRBJ1-2; abundance: few; v_gene: TRBV20-1; CDR3aa: CSAWDSQNYGYTF; CDR3nt: TGCAGTGCTTGGGACAGTCAAAACTATGGCTACACCTTC
d_gene: -; j_gene: TRBJ1-2; abundance: few; v_gene: TRBV20-1; CDR3aa: CSARQGFAYGYTF; CDR3nt: TGCAGTGCTAGACAGGGGTTTGCCTATGGCTACACCTTC
d_gene: -; j_gene: TRBJ2-1; abundance: few; v_gene: TRBV20-1; CDR3aa: CSARSPGAASSYNEQFF; CDR3nt: TGCAGTGCTAGAAGTCCAGGGGCGGCAAGCTCCTACAATGAGCAGTTCTTC
d_gene: -; j_gene: TRBJ2-2; abundance: -; v_gene: TRBV6-1; CDR3aa: CASSFAQNTGELFF; CDR3nt: TGTGCCAGCAGCTTCGCTCAAAACACCGGGGAGCTGTTTTTT
d_gene: -; j_gene: TRBJ1-2; abundance: medium-sized; v_gene: TRBV19; CDR3aa: CASSIHGDYGYTF; CDR3nt: TGTGCCAGTAGTATCCATGGGGACTATGGCTACACCTTC
d_gene: -; j_gene: TRBJ2-2; abundance: -; v_gene: TRBV7-3; CDR3aa: CASSLGPHSPGELFF; CDR3nt: TGTGCCAGCAGCCTGGGACCCCATAGCCCCGGGGAGCTGTTTTTT
d_gene: -; j_gene: TRBJ2-7; abundance: -; v_gene: TRBV6-1; CDR3aa: CASSDRVSYEQYF; CDR3nt: TGTGCCAGCAGTGACAGGGTATCCTACGAGCAGTACTTC
d_gene: -; j_gene: TRBJ1-1; abundance: -; v_gene: TRBV6-4; CDR3aa: CASSEQAGYTEAFF; CDR3nt: TGTGCCAGCAGTGAACAGGCAGGGTACACTGAAGCTTTCTTT
d_gene: TRBD2; j_gene: TRBJ2-1; abundance: -; v_gene: TRBV24-1; CDR3aa: CATSDAGTSGSYEQFF; CDR3nt: TGTGCCACCAGTGATGCCGGGACTAGCGGGAGCTATGAGCAGTTCTTC
d_gene: -; j_gene: TRBJ1-1; abundance: few; v_gene: TRBV4-2; CDR3aa: CASSQDRGRTEAFF; CDR3nt: TGTGCCAGCAGCCAAGACAGGGGCCGCACTGAAGCTTTCTTT
d_gene: TRBD1; j_gene: TRBJ1-1; abundance: few; v_gene: TRBV20-1; CDR3aa: CSAQGLGTEAFF; CDR3nt: TGCAGTGCACAGGGGCTGGGGACTGAAGCTTTCTTT
d_gene: TRBD2; j_gene: TRBJ2-1; abundance: few; v_gene: TRBV6-1; CDR3aa: CASSGGVAGGSSYNEQFF; CDR3nt: TGTGCCAGCAGTGGAGGAGTAGCGGGGGGCAGCTCCTACAATGAGCAGTTCTTC